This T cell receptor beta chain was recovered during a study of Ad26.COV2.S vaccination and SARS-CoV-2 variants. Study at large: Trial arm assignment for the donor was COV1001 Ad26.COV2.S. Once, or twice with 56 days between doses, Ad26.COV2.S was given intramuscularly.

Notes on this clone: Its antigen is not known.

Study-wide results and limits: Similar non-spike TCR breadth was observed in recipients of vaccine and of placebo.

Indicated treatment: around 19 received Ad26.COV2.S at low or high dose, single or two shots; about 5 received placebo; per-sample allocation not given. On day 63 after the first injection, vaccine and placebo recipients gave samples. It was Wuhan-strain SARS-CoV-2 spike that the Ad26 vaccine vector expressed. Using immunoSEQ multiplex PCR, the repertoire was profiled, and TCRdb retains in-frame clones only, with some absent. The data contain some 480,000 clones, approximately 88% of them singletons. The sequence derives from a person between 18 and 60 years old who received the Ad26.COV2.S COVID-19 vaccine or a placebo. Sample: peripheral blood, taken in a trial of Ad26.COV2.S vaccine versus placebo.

CDR3 nucleotides: TGTGCCTGGATACAGGGGTACGAGCAGTACTTC. It yields the protein CAWIQGYEQYF. The chain links TRBV30 to TRBJ2-7; 7 nucleotides match TRBD1. V lost 4 bases and J lost 4; bases outside the gene matches: 1. Germline CDR1 reads GTSNPN; CDR2 reads SVGIG (reference sequence). The CDR3 extends over 11 amino acids.